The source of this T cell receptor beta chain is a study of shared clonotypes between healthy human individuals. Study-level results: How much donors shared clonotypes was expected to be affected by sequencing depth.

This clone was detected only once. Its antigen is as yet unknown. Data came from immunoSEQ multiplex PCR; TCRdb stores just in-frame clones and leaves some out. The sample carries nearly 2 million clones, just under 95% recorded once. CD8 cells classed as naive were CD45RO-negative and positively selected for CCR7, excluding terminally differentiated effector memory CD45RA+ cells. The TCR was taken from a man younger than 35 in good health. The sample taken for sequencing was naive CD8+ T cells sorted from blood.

The DNA for the CDR3 is TGTGCCAGCAGCGTGAGCGGGAATACCTACAATGAGCAGTTCTTC. Its protein is CASSVSGNTYNEQFF. The chain carries TRBV9 and TRBJ2-1; the match to TRBD2 covers 7 bases. With V trimmed by 2 bases and J by 2 bases, 4 bases remained unmatched. Germline V gene data show CDR1 as SGDLS and CDR2 as YYNGEE. The CDR3 has 15 amino acids.